One sample yielded the 8 T cell receptor beta chains listed below, sequenced in a study of neurological immune-mediated disorders. Each CDR3 protein is one row after TCRdb ran MiXCR on the 5' RACE reads. The profile covers more than 35,000 distinct CDR3 sequences, with roughly 6.3% appearing a single time and around 0.52% taken by the ten largest. Source material: CD4+ T cells from blood. Source of these receptors: a woman aged 40 to 50 in good health.

This clonotype was recorded many times. It is likely a read error, because the conserved phenylalanine at the end of the CDR3 is missing. The DNA is left out, because the CDR3 cannot be placed on it with certainty; the CDR3 is given as TCRdb lists it. The V and J genes are TRBV27 and TRBJ1-2. Germline V gene lookup returns CDR1 MNHEY and CDR2 SMNVEV (reference sequence). The CDR3 is 10 residues long, counting both termini. The CDR3 is CASSFVAQRY.

This clonotype was seen ten or more times. The J gene is TRBJ2-5, the V gene TRBV7-3; tentatively, D is TRBD1 (5 bases). V was trimmed by 4 bases and J by 5 bases, leaving 17 bases between them. CDR3 size: 15 residues. The germline CDR1 and CDR2 sequences are SGHTA and FQGTGA. CDR3 nucleotides: TGTGCCAGCAGCTCCGGACAAAACAACTGGGAGACCCAGTACTTC. This encodes CASSSGQNNWETQYF.

Many counts were recorded for this clonotype. This chain joins TRBV5-8 and TRBJ2-2, with TRBD1 as a possible D gene (7 bases). Germline lookup yields CDR1 SGHTS and CDR2 YDEGEE. V lost 6 bases and J lost 6, with 18 bases in between. The CDR3 extends over 15 amino acids. CDR3 residues: CASIWRGRRSGELFF. CDR3 coding DNA: TGTGCCAGCATCTGGAGGGGGCGAAGGTCCGGGGAGCTGTTTTTT.

In this sample, this clonotype turned up many times. The CDR3 DNA sequence: TGCGCCAGCAGCTTGGGCAGCTTGAACTACAATGAGCAGTTCTTC. Protein sequence: CASSLGSLNYNEQFF. The V call is TRBV5-1, the J call TRBJ2-1; D is unclear. The V gene's germline CDR1 is SGHRS and CDR2 YFSETQ. Trimming cost V 0 bases and J 3 bases, with 10 bases left between them. The CDR3 length is 15 residues.

In this sample, this clonotype turned up many times. The V call is TRBV12-3 or TRBV12-4, the J call TRBJ2-7, with D perhaps assigned TRBD1 or TRBD2 (6 bases each). Trimming removed 0 bases at V and 6 bases at J, with 15 bases between. The CDR3 has 15 amino acids. The CDR3 reads CASSLAPQWGAEQYF. Written as DNA, the CDR3 is TGTGCCAGCAGTTTAGCCCCCCAATGGGGGGCCGAGCAGTACTTC.

V usage is TRBV28 and J usage is TRBJ2-1, with D tentatively TRBD1 (5 bases). Looked up from germline, CDR1 is MDHEN and CDR2 is SYDVKM. This CDR3 comprises 14 residues. The ends were cut back, 3 bases at V and 2 bases at J, with 8 bases in the middle. The DNA of the CDR3 is TGTGCCAGCAGTTTGGGGCCTACCTACAATGAGCAGTTCTTC. Translated: CASSLGPTYNEQFF.

This clonotype was observed many times. CDR3 in amino acids: CASSFSTGGGTEAFF. Here the CDR3 DNA reads TGTGCCAGCAGCTTCTCCACAGGGGGCGGCACTGAAGCTTTCTTT. The chain combines TRBV9 with TRBJ1-1, with 9 bases aligning to TRBD1. CDR3 size: 15 residues. The trim removed 4 bases at V and 4 bases at J, leaving 8 bases unmatched. CDR1 is SGDLS and CDR2 is YYNGEE in the germline V gene.

This clonotype was seen many times. The chain combines TRBV20-1 with TRBJ2-7, with D possibly being TRBD1 (6 bases). Germline V gene sequence: CDR1 DFQATT, CDR2 SNEGSKA (reference sequence). The CDR3 has 13 amino acids. Trimming stripped 1 base from V and 6 bases from J, with 13 bases between. CDR3 sequence (DNA): TGCAGTGCTAGAGTCCGAACAGGGCGCGAGCAGTACTTC. Amino acids: CSARVRTGREQYF.